The sequence of this TCR beta chain was determined in a study of breast tumors, draining lymph nodes, adjacent tissues. Study results and limitations: Luminal-like breast cancer showed significantly higher tumor–nontumor repertoire similarity than basal-like. That most tumor T cells come from lymph nodes remained unproven. Tumors had less TCR diversity than lymph nodes, more than nontumor tissue.

This clonotype was picked up many times. Its matching antigen is unknown. TCRdb passed the multiplex PCR reads through MiXCR, listing each CDR3 protein once. The data show roughly 20,000 distinct CDR3 sequences, with around 33% seen just once and around 10% held by the top ten. V shed 5 bases and J 7 bases; nucleotides not matched to a gene: 10. The CDR3 length is 13 residues. The germline V gene has CDR1 SQVTM and CDR2 ANQGSEA. Material: breast tumor tissue. This chain links TRBV29-1 with TRBJ2-5, with TRBD1 identical over 7 bases. This clonotype was obtained from a female donor with breast cancer. Some clones in this sample may be carry-over from other donors' samples. The CDR3 spells CSVPPQGVGTQYF. As DNA, the CDR3 is TGCAGCGTTCCACCCCAGGGGGTCGGGACCCAGTACTTC.